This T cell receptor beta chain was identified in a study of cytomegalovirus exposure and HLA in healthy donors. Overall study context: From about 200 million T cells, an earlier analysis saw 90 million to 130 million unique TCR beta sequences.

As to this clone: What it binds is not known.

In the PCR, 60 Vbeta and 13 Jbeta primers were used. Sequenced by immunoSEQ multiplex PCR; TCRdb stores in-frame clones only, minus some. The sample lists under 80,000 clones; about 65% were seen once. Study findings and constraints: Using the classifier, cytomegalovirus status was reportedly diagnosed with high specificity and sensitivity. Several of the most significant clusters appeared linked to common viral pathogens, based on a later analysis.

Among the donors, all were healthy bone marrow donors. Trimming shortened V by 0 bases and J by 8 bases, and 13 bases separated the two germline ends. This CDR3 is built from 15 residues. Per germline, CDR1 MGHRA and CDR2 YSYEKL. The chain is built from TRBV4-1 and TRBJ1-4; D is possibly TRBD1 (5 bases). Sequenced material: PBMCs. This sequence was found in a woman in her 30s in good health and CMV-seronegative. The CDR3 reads CASSQDHRLIEKLFF. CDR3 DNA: TGCGCCAGCAGCCAAGATCACAGGCTAATAGAAAAACTGTTTTTT.